The sequence of this T cell receptor beta chain was determined in a study of T cells in narcolepsy. Study-wide context: Enrolled donors included narcolepsy type 1 or type 2 patients and healthy controls. Whole-study results and caveats: Comparing one patient's CSF and blood CD4+ clonotypes highlighted HCRT- and TRIB2-specific autoreactive clonotypes. Blood of same and different patients, but not healthy controls, reportedly held recurring autoreactive clonotypes.

Sequenced by immunoSEQ multiplex PCR; TCRdb stores in-frame clones only, minus some. The profile shows around 32,000 clones, under 85% of them singletons. This clone was observed a single time. The antigen is not known. The trim removed 0 bases at V and 8 bases at J, leaving 2 bases unmatched. The CDR3 covers 14 residues. Germline V gene sequence: CDR1 SGHRS, CDR2 YFSETQ. The rearrangement joins TRBV5-1 to TRBJ1-4, with TRBD1 matching over 9 bases. This receptor was taken from a human donor in good health. The sequencing input was memory (CD45RA-) CD4+ T cells from blood. The CDR3 protein is CASSLGQGDEKLFF. The CDR3 coding sequence is TGCGCCAGCAGCTTGGGACAGGGGGACGAAAAACTGTTTTTT.